These T cell receptor beta chains were read from a single sample in a study of blood T cell repertoires in COVID-19. Produced via immunoSEQ multiplex PCR; TCRdb's table is partial and in-frame only. The sample consists of roughly 250,000 clones, approximately 80% of them appearing once. Sequenced: peripheral blood. These receptors originate from a woman aged 40 to 50 with active or convalescent COVID-19. CDR3s include the opening cysteine and the closing phenylalanine or tryptophan. D genes are given only for firm matches. The size field is filled for only some rows; it gives once, few, many or a size class.

j_call: TRBJ2-7; clone_size: -; v_call: TRBV11-2; d_call: TRBD1; cdr3_aa: CASSLDPAGGGYEQYF; cdr3_nt: TGTGCCAGCAGCTTAGATCCTGCAGGGGGTGGATACGAGCAGTACTTC
j_call: TRBJ2-7; clone_size: -; v_call: TRBV28; d_call: TRBD2; cdr3_aa: CASSLPFAGAYEQYF; cdr3_nt: TGTGCCAGCAGTCTCCCCTTTGCGGGGGCCTACGAGCAGTACTTC
j_call: TRBJ1-2; clone_size: once; v_call: TRBV20-1; d_call: TRBD1; cdr3_aa: CSADRDGYTF; cdr3_nt: TGCAGTGCAGACAGGGATGGCTACACCTTC
j_call: TRBJ2-7; clone_size: -; v_call: TRBV7-9; d_call: -; cdr3_aa: CASSPLERHGISYEQYF; cdr3_nt: TGTGCCAGCAGCCCCTTAGAACGCCACGGGATCTCCTACGAGCAGTACTTC
j_call: TRBJ1-1; clone_size: -; v_call: TRBV29-1; d_call: -; cdr3_aa: CSVARGGSTEAFF; cdr3_nt: TGCAGCGTCGCAAGAGGGGGAAGTACTGAAGCTTTCTTT
j_call: TRBJ2-3; clone_size: -; v_call: TRBV5-1; d_call: -; cdr3_aa: CASSGAGADTQYF; cdr3_nt: TGCGCCAGCAGCGGGGCCGGTGCAGATACGCAGTATTTT
j_call: TRBJ1-1; clone_size: -; v_call: TRBV29-1; d_call: TRBD1; cdr3_aa: CSVDRGRNTEAFF; cdr3_nt: TGCAGCGTTGACAGGGGGCGGAACACTGAAGCTTTCTTT
j_call: TRBJ1-1; clone_size: few; v_call: TRBV9; d_call: -; cdr3_aa: CASSGGESNTEAFF; cdr3_nt: TGTGCCAGCAGCGGGGGAGAATCGAACACTGAAGCTTTCTTT
j_call: TRBJ2-3; clone_size: -; v_call: TRBV13; d_call: -; cdr3_aa: CASSLGPITDTQYF; cdr3_nt: TGTGCCAGCAGCTTAGGCCCCATCACAGATACGCAGTATTTT
j_call: TRBJ2-1; clone_size: few; v_call: TRBV11-2; d_call: TRBD2; cdr3_aa: CASSLGLAGPYNEQFF; cdr3_nt: TGTGCCAGCAGCTTAGGACTAGCGGGTCCTTACAATGAGCAGTTCTTC
j_call: TRBJ1-2; clone_size: -; v_call: TRBV29-1; d_call: -; cdr3_aa: CSVERQSNGYTF; cdr3_nt: TGCAGCGTTGAAAGACAGTCTAATGGCTACACCTTC
j_call: TRBJ1-1; clone_size: -; v_call: TRBV11-2; d_call: TRBD1; cdr3_aa: CASSLERQGSEAFF; cdr3_nt: TGTGCCAGCAGCTTAGAAAGACAGGGGTCTGAAGCTTTCTTT
j_call: TRBJ1-5; clone_size: few; v_call: TRBV18; d_call: TRBD1; cdr3_aa: CASSPQGASNQPQHF; cdr3_nt: TGTGCCAGCTCACCTCAGGGGGCGTCCAATCAGCCCCAGCATTTT
j_call: TRBJ1-2; clone_size: -; v_call: TRBV6-5; d_call: -; cdr3_aa: CASSYIQGVYGYTF; cdr3_nt: TGTGCCAGCAGCTATATCCAAGGGGTTTATGGCTACACCTTC
j_call: TRBJ1-1; clone_size: few; v_call: TRBV25-1; d_call: TRBD1; cdr3_aa: CASKRDRNTEAFF; cdr3_nt: TGTGCCAGCAAGAGGGACAGGAACACTGAAGCTTTCTTT
j_call: TRBJ2-2; clone_size: -; v_call: TRBV5-1; d_call: TRBD1; cdr3_aa: CASSETGLNTGELFF; cdr3_nt: TGCGCCAGCAGCGAGACAGGGTTGAACACCGGGGAGCTGTTTTTT
j_call: TRBJ2-3; clone_size: -; v_call: TRBV19; d_call: -; cdr3_aa: CASSTSISTDTQYF; cdr3_nt: TGTGCCAGTAGTACATCAATCAGCACAGATACGCAGTATTTT
j_call: TRBJ1-1; clone_size: many; v_call: TRBV11-2; d_call: -; cdr3_aa: CASSPAGPNTEAFF; cdr3_nt: TGTGCCAGCAGCCCTGCAGGGCCGAACACTGAAGCTTTCTTT
j_call: TRBJ1-2; clone_size: once; v_call: TRBV19; d_call: -; cdr3_aa: CASSPRTEGGYTF; cdr3_nt: TGTGCCAGTAGTCCCCGGACAGAGGGCGGCTACACCTTC
j_call: TRBJ1-6; clone_size: -; v_call: TRBV6-1; d_call: -; cdr3_aa: CASSEEWSSYNSPLHF; cdr3_nt: TGTGCCAGCAGTGAAGAATGGAGTTCCTATAATTCACCCCTCCACTTT
j_call: TRBJ1-2; clone_size: -; v_call: TRBV10-1; d_call: -; cdr3_aa: CASSESGNYGYTF; cdr3_nt: TGCGCCAGCAGTGAGTCTGGCAACTATGGCTACACCTTC
j_call: TRBJ1-1; clone_size: -; v_call: TRBV5-6; d_call: -; cdr3_aa: CASSPNWGRLNTEAFF; cdr3_nt: TGTGCCAGCAGTCCAAATTGGGGCAGACTGAACACTGAAGCTTTCTTT
j_call: TRBJ1-6; clone_size: once; v_call: TRBV7-9; d_call: -; cdr3_aa: CASSLQGGDNSPLHF; cdr3_nt: TGTGCCAGCAGCCTACAGGGTGGGGATAATTCACCCCTCCACTTT
j_call: TRBJ1-5; clone_size: -; v_call: TRBV12-3/TRBV12-4; d_call: -; cdr3_aa: CASSPTRVEPQHF; cdr3_nt: TGTGCCAGCAGTCCCACCCGGGTTGAGCCCCAGCATTTT
j_call: TRBJ1-1; clone_size: -; v_call: TRBV30; d_call: TRBD1; cdr3_aa: CAWSRGHRGNTEAFF; cdr3_nt: TGTGCCTGGAGCAGGGGGCACAGGGGGAACACTGAAGCTTTCTTT
j_call: TRBJ1-2; clone_size: -; v_call: TRBV9; d_call: -; cdr3_aa: CASSSPSRTPYGYTF; cdr3_nt: TGTGCCAGCAGCTCACCGTCTCGGACACCCTATGGCTACACCTTC
j_call: TRBJ2-5; clone_size: once; v_call: TRBV7-8; d_call: -; cdr3_aa: CASSFQVGGTQYF; cdr3_nt: TGTGCCAGCAGCTTCCAGGTCGGGGGGACCCAGTACTTC
j_call: TRBJ2-1; clone_size: -; v_call: TRBV6-5; d_call: TRBD2; cdr3_aa: CASTTSGGASNEQFF; cdr3_nt: TGTGCCAGCACCACTAGCGGGGGAGCTAGTAATGAGCAGTTCTTC
j_call: TRBJ1-1; clone_size: -; v_call: TRBV10-3; d_call: -; cdr3_aa: CAAGRGNTEAFF; cdr3_nt: TGTGCCGCCGGTAGGGGGAACACTGAAGCTTTCTTT
j_call: TRBJ1-2; clone_size: few; v_call: TRBV19; d_call: -; cdr3_aa: CASSRAPGERVYGYTF; cdr3_nt: TGTGCCAGTAGTAGGGCCCCAGGGGAAAGGGTCTATGGCTACACCTTC
j_call: TRBJ2-2; clone_size: once; v_call: TRBV5-1; d_call: -; cdr3_aa: CASSLRQGGTGELFF; cdr3_nt: TGCGCCAGCAGCTTGAGGCAGGGAGGCACCGGGGAGCTGTTTTTT
j_call: TRBJ1-3; clone_size: -; v_call: TRBV30; d_call: -; cdr3_aa: CAWTGGKKNTIYF; cdr3_nt: TGTGCCTGGACAGGAGGGAAAAAAAACACCATATATTTT
j_call: TRBJ1-3; clone_size: few; v_call: TRBV11-2; d_call: -; cdr3_aa: CASSLGQINTIYF; cdr3_nt: TGTGCCAGCAGCTTAGGACAGATAAACACCATATATTTT
j_call: TRBJ1-2; clone_size: few; v_call: TRBV28; d_call: -; cdr3_aa: CASSPAPGDGYTF; cdr3_nt: TGTGCCAGCAGTCCGGCCCCAGGGGATGGCTACACCTTC
j_call: TRBJ1-5; clone_size: -; v_call: TRBV10-2; d_call: TRBD1; cdr3_aa: CASSERDRGRDQPQHF; cdr3_nt: TGCGCCAGCAGTGAAAGAGACAGGGGTAGGGATCAGCCCCAGCATTTT
j_call: TRBJ1-2; clone_size: -; v_call: TRBV3-1/TRBV3-2; d_call: TRBD1; cdr3_aa: CASSPWDRRGYGYTF; cdr3_nt: TGTGCCAGCAGCCCATGGGACAGGAGAGGGTATGGCTACACCTTC
j_call: TRBJ1-2; clone_size: -; v_call: TRBV6-1; d_call: -; cdr3_aa: CASSEWEGNANYGYTF; cdr3_nt: TGTGCCAGCAGTGAATGGGAGGGCAATGCTAACTATGGCTACACCTTC
j_call: TRBJ1-6; clone_size: -; v_call: TRBV19; d_call: TRBD1; cdr3_aa: CASSVSGTVYNSPLHF; cdr3_nt: TGTGCCAGTAGTGTTTCCGGGACAGTTTATAATTCACCCCTCCACTTT
j_call: TRBJ1-3; clone_size: -; v_call: TRBV19; d_call: -; cdr3_aa: CASSIPGGATGNTIYF; cdr3_nt: TGTGCCAGTAGTATCCCGGGAGGGGCGACTGGAAACACCATATATTTT
j_call: TRBJ1-1; clone_size: -; v_call: TRBV9; d_call: -; cdr3_aa: CASSVGGVLGLEAFF; cdr3_nt: TGTGCCAGCAGCGTAGGGGGGGTCCTGGGCCTTGAAGCTTTCTTT
j_call: TRBJ1-2; clone_size: -; v_call: TRBV6-1; d_call: TRBD1; cdr3_aa: CASSGGQLGTINQGYTF; cdr3_nt: TGTGCCAGCAGTGGGGGACAGCTAGGAACTATTAACCAGGGCTACACCTTC
j_call: TRBJ2-2; clone_size: -; v_call: TRBV28; d_call: -; cdr3_aa: CASRSPGTGELFF; cdr3_nt: TGTGCCAGCAGGTCTCCAGGGACCGGGGAGCTGTTTTTT
j_call: TRBJ1-4; clone_size: -; v_call: TRBV7-6; d_call: -; cdr3_aa: CASSPMRTGQRNEKLFF; cdr3_nt: TGTGCCAGCAGCCCGATGAGAACAGGACAGAGGAATGAAAAACTGTTTTTT
j_call: TRBJ2-5; clone_size: many; v_call: TRBV7-7; d_call: TRBD2; cdr3_aa: CASSSGRGSQETQYF; cdr3_nt: TGTGCCAGCAGCTCCGGGCGGGGGTCACAAGAGACCCAGTACTTC
j_call: TRBJ1-6; clone_size: -; v_call: TRBV9; d_call: TRBD1; cdr3_aa: CASSVTGGADSPLHF; cdr3_nt: TGTGCCAGCAGCGTGACAGGGGGCGCTGATTCACCCCTCCACTTT
j_call: TRBJ2-7; clone_size: -; v_call: TRBV6-6; d_call: -; cdr3_aa: CASSPPGKYEQYF; cdr3_nt: TGTGCCAGCAGTCCCCCAGGGAAGTACGAGCAGTACTTC
j_call: TRBJ1-2; clone_size: -; v_call: TRBV15; d_call: -; cdr3_aa: CATSRARLDYGYTF; cdr3_nt: TGTGCCACCAGCAGAGCCAGACTGGACTATGGCTACACCTTC
j_call: TRBJ1-2; clone_size: -; v_call: TRBV27; d_call: -; cdr3_aa: CASSPLPGIAVNYGYTF; cdr3_nt: TGTGCCAGCAGTCCCCTTCCGGGGATCGCTGTTAACTATGGCTACACCTTC
j_call: TRBJ2-1; clone_size: -; v_call: TRBV14; d_call: -; cdr3_aa: CASSQGGQKYNEQFF; cdr3_nt: TGTGCCAGCAGCCAAGGGGGACAAAAATACAATGAGCAGTTCTTC
j_call: TRBJ2-5; clone_size: -; v_call: TRBV2; d_call: TRBD2; cdr3_aa: CASSESRGGETQYF; cdr3_nt: TGTGCCAGCAGTGAATCTCGGGGGGGAGAGACCCAGTACTTC
j_call: TRBJ1-3; clone_size: -; v_call: TRBV7-6; d_call: TRBD1; cdr3_aa: CASSSGQGALGNTIYF; cdr3_nt: TGTGCCAGCAGCTCGGGACAGGGGGCGCTTGGAAACACCATATATTTT
j_call: TRBJ2-3; clone_size: -; v_call: TRBV2; d_call: -; cdr3_aa: CASSRPAGGTDTQYF; cdr3_nt: TGTGCCAGCAGTAGACCAGCCGGGGGCACAGATACGCAGTATTTT
j_call: TRBJ1-4; clone_size: -; v_call: TRBV28; d_call: TRBD1; cdr3_aa: CASSQDRGSTNEKLFF; cdr3_nt: TGTGCCAGCAGTCAGGACAGGGGAAGCACTAATGAAAAACTGTTTTTT
j_call: TRBJ2-5; clone_size: -; v_call: TRBV5-6; d_call: -; cdr3_aa: CASSLGFGDTQETQYF; cdr3_nt: TGTGCCAGCAGCCTGGGGTTTGGGGACACCCAAGAGACCCAGTACTTC